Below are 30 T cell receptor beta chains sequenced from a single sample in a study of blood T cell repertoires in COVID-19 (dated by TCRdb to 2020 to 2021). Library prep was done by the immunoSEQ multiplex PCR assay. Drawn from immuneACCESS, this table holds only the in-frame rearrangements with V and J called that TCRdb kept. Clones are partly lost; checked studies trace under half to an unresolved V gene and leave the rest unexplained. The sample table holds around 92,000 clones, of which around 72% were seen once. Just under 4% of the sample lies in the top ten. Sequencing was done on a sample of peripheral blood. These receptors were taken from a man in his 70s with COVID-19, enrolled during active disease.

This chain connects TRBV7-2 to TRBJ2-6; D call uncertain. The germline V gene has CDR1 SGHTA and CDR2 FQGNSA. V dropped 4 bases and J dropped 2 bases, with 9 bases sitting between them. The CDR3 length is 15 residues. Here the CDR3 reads CASSSQETGANVLTF. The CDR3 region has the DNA TGTGCCAGCAGCTCCCAGGAAACTGGGGCCAACGTCCTGACTTTC.

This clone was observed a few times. CDR3 DNA: TGTGCCATCAGTGAGGTGGTGCTAGTAAGTCCTCAGTACTTC. It encodes CAISEVVLVSPQYF. The gene calls are TRBV10-3 and TRBJ2-7; D is undetermined. CDR1 ENHRY and CDR2 SYGVKD come from the germline V gene. The germline V and J ends were trimmed by 2 bases and 10 bases, with 18 bases remaining between them. The CDR3 sequence is 14 residues long.

The CDR3 spells CASSLRSQLDSGANVLTF. In DNA, the CDR3 is TGTGCCAGCAGCTTAAGATCTCAATTAGACTCTGGGGCCAACGTCCTGACTTTC. The chain links TRBV7-3 to TRBJ2-6, with D uncertain. With 1 base removed from V and 0 bases from J, the gap between germline ends came to 13 bases. The CDR3 has 18 residues. Germline values: CDR1 SGHTA, CDR2 FQGTGA.

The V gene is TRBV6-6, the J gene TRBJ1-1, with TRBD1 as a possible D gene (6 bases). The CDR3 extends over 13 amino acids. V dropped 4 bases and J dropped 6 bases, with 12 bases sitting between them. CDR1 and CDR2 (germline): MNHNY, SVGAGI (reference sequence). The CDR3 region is CASSSDSWAEAFF. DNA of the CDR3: TGTGCCAGCAGTTCGGACAGCTGGGCTGAAGCTTTCTTT.

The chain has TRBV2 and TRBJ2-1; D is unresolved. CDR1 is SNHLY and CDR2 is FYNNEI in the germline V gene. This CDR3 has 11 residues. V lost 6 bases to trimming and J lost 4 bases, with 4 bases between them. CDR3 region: CASSGYNEQFF. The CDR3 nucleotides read TGTGCCAGCAGCGGGTACAATGAGCAGTTCTTC.

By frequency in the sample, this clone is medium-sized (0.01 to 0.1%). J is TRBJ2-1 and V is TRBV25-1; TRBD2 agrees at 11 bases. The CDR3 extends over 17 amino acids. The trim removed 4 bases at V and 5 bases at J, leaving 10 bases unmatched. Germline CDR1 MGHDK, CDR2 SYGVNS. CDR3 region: CASSALTGTSGNNEQFF. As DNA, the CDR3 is TGTGCCAGCAGTGCCCTGACCGGGACTAGCGGTAACAATGAGCAGTTCTTC.

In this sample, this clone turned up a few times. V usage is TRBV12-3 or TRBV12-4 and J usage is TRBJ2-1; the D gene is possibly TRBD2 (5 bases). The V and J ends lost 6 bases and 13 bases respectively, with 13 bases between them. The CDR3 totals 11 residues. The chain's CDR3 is CASSFGVVQFF. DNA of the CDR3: TGTGCCAGCAGCTTCGGGGTGGTCCAGTTCTTC.

For the CDR3, the DNA is TGTGCCAGCTCACCCGCGGAGGACACTGAAGCTTTCTTT. This gives the protein CASSPAEDTEAFF. This chain joins TRBV18 and TRBJ1-1, with D hard to call. The CDR3 is made up of 13 amino acids. Trimming shortened V by 3 bases and J by 3 bases, and 8 bases separated the two germline ends. Germline values: CDR1 KGHSH, CDR2 LQKENI.

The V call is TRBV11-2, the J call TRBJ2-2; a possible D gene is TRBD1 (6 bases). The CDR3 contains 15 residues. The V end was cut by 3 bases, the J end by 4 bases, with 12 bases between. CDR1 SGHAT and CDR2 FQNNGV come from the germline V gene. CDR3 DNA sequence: TGTGCCAGCAGCTTCAGACAGGTCCTCACCGGGGAGCTGTTTTTT. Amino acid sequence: CASSFRQVLTGELFF.

This CDR3 is CASHPAGITAEAFF. The CDR3 DNA follows: TGTGCCAGTCATCCGGCAGGGATTACGGCTGAAGCTTTCTTT. This rearrangement joins TRBV19 to TRBJ1-1; TRBD1 is a possible D gene (5 bases). V lost 8 bases and J 6 bases, leaving 19 bases between the germline ends. Germline values: CDR1 LNHDA, CDR2 SQIVND (reference sequence). The CDR3 contains 14 residues. The whole variable domain, remainder taken from reference TRBV19 and TRBJ1-1, is DGGITQSPKYLFRKEGQNVTLSCEQNLNHDAMYWYRQDPGQGLRLIYYSQIVNDFQKGDIAEGYSVSREKKESFPLTVTSAQKNPTAFYLCASHPAGITAEAFFGQGTRLTVV.

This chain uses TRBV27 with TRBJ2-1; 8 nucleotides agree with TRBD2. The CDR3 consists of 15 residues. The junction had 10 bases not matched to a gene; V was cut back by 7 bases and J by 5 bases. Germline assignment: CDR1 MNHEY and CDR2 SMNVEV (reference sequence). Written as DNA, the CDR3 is TGTGCCAGCACCCGGACTAGCCAAGGAGACAATGAGCAGTTCTTC. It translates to CASTRTSQGDNEQFF.

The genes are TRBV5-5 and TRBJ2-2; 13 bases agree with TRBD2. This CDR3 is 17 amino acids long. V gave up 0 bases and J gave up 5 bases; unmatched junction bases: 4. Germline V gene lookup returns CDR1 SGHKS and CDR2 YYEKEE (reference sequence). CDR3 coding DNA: TGTGCCAGCAGCTTGGGACTAGCGGGAGGCCTAACCGGGGAGCTGTTTTTT. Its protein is CASSLGLAGGLTGELFF. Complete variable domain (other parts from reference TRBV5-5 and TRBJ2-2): DAGVTQSPTHLIKTRGQQVTLRCSPISGHKSVSWYQQVLGQGPQFIFQYYEKEERGRGNFPDRFSARQFPNYSSELNVNALLLGDSALYLCASSLGLAGGLTGELFFGEGSRLTVL.

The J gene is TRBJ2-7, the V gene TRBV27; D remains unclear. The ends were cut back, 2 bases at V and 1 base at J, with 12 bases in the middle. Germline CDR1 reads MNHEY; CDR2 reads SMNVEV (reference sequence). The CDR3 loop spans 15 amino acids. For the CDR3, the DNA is TGTGCCAGCAGTTTAGATTACAGCTCTTCCTACGAGCAGTACTTC. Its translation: CASSLDYSSSYEQYF.

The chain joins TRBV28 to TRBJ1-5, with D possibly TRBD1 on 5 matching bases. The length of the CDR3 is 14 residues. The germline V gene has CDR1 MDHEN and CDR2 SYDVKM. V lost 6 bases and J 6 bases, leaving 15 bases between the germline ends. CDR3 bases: TGTGCCAGCAGATTCCAAGGACACATTCAGCCCCAGCATTTT. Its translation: CASRFQGHIQPQHF.

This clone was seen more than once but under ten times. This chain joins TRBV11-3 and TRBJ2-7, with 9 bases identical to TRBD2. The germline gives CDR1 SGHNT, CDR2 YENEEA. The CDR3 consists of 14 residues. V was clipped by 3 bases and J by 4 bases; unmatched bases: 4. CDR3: CASSFSGSSYEQYF. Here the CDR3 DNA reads TGTGCCAGCAGCTTTAGCGGGAGTTCTTACGAGCAGTACTTC.

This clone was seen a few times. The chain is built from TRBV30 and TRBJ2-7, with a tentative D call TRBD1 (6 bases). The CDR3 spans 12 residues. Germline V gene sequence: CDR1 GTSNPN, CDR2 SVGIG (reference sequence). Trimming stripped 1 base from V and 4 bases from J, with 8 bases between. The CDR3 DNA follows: TGTGCCTGGAGTGGCCAGGGGTACGAGCAGTACTTC. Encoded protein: CAWSGQGYEQYF.

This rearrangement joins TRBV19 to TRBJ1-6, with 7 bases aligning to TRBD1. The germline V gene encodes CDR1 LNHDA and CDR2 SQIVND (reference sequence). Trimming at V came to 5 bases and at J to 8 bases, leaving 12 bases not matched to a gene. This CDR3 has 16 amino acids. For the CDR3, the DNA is TGTGCCAGTAGTCCCACAGGGGCTAGAGGAGATTCACCCCTCCACTTT. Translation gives CASSPTGARGDSPLHF. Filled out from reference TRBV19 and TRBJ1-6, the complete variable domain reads DGGITQSPKYLFRKEGQNVTLSCEQNLNHDAMYWYRQDPGQGLRLIYYSQIVNDFQKGDIAEGYSVSREKKESFPLTVTSAQKNPTAFYLCASSPTGARGDSPLHFGNGTRLTVT.

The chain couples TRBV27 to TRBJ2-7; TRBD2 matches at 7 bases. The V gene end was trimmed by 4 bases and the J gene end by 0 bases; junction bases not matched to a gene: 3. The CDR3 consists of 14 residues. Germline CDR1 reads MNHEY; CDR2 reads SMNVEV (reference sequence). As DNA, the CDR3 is TGTGCCAGCAGTTCAAGGACTAGCTCCTACGAGCAGTACTTC. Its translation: CASSSRTSSYEQYF.

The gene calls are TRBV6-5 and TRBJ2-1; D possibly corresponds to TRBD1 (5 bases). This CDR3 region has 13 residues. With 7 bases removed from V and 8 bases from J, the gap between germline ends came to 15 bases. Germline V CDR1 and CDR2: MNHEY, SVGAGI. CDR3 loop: CASKRTLGDEQFF. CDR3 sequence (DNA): TGTGCCAGCAAACGGACCTTAGGGGATGAGCAGTTCTTC.

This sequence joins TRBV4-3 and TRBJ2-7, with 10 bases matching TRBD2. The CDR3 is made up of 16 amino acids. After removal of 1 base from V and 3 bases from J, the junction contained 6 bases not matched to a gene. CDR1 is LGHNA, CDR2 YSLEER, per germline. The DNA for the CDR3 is TGCGCCAGCAGCCAAGTCTTGACTAGCGGGTACTACGAGCAGTACTTC. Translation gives CASSQVLTSGYYEQYF.

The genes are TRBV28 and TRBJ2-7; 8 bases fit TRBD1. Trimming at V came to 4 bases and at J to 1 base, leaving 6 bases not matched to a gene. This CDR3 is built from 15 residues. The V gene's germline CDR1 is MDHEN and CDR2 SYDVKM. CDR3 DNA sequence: TGTGCCAGCAGTTCCTACGGGACAGGTTCCTACGAGCAGTACTTC. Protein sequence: CASSSYGTGSYEQYF.

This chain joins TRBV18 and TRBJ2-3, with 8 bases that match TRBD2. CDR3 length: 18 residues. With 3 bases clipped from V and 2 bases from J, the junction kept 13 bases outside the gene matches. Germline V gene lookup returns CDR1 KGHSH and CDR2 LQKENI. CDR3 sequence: CASSPPTGTRSSTDTQYF. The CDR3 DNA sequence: TGTGCCAGCTCACCTCCGACCGGGACTAGAAGTTCCACAGATACGCAGTATTTT.

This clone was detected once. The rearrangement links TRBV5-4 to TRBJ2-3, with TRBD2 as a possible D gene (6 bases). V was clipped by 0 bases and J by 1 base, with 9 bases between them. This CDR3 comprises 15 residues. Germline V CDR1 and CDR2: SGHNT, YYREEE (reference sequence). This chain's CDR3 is CASSLGWEGTDTQYF. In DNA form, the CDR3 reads TGTGCCAGCAGCTTGGGATGGGAGGGCACAGATACGCAGTATTTT.

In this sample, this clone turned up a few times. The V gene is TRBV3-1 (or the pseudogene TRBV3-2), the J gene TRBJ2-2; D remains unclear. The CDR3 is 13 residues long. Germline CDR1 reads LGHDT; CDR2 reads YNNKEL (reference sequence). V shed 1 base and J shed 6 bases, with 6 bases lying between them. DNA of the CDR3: TGTGCCAGCAGCCAAGGAGTCGCCGGGGAGCTGTTTTTT. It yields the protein CASSQGVAGELFF.

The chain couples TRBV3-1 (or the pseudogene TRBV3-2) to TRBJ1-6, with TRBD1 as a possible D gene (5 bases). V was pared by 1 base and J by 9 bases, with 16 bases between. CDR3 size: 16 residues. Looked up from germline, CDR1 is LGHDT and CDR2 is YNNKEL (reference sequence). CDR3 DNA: TGTGCCAGCAGCCAAGGAGGTTGGGGGGAAGGTTCACCCCTCCACTTT. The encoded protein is CASSQGGWGEGSPLHF.

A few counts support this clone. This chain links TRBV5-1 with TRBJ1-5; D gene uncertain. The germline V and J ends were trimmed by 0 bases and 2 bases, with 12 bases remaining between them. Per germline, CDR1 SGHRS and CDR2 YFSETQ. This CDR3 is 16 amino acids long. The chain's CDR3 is CASSLDPPAGNQPQHF. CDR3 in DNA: TGCGCCAGCAGCTTGGACCCGCCTGCGGGCAATCAGCCCCAGCATTTT.

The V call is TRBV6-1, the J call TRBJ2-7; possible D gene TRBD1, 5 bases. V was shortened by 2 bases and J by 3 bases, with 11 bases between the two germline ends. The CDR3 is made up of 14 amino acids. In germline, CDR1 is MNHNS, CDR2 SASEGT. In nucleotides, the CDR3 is TGTGCCAGCAGTGAATTATTAGGGGACTACGAGCAGTACTTC. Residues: CASSELLGDYEQYF.

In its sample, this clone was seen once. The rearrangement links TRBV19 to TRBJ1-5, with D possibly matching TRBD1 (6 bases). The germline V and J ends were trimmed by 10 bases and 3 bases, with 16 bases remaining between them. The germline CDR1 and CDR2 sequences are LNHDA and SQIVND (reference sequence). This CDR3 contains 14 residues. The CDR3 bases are TGTGCCATCGGGGGGCGGCAAACCAATCAGCCCCAGCATTTT. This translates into CAIGGRQTNQPQHF.

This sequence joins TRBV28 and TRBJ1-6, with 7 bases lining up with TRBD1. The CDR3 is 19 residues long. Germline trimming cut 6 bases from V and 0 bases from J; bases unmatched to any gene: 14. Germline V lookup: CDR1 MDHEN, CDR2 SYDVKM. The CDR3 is CASRPRDSLYSSYNSPLHF. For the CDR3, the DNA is TGTGCCAGCAGACCCCGGGACAGCCTTTATAGCTCCTATAATTCACCCCTCCACTTT.

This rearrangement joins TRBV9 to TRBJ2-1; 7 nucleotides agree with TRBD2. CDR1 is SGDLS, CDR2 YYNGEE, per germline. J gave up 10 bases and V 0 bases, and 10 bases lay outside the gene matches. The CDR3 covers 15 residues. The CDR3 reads CASSVGGRGSFEQFF. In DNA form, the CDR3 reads TGTGCCAGCAGCGTAGGAGGTCGCGGGAGCTTCGAGCAGTTCTTC.